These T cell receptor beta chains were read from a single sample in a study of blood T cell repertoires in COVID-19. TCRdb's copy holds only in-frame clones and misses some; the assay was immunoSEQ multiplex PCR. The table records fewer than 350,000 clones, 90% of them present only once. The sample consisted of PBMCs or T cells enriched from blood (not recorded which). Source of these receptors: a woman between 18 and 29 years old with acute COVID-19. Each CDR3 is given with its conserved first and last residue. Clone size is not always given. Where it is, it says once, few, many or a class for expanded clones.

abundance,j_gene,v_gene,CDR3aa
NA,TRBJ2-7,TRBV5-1,CASSSEVIQAEQYF
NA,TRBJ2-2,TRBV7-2,CASSLSMLAGGRVTGELFF
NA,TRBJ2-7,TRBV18,CASSPRTGEAYEQYF
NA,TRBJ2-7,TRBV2,CASKQAGYYEQYF
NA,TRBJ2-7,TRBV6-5,CASRARGLSYEQYF
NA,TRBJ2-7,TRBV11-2,CASSLVTALAAEQYF
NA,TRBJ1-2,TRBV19,CASSYARGDYGYTF
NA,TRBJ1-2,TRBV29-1,CSVEDGQREIYGYTF
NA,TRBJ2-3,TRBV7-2,CASSGRQGLDTQYF
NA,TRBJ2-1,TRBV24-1,CATSDPETVPNEQFF
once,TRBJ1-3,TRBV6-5,CASSFTGGSGNTIYF
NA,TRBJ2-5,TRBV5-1,CASSLKLAGGEETQYF
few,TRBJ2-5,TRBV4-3,CASSQAPGTQETQYF
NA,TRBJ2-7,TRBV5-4,CASSLQAGVRDEQYF
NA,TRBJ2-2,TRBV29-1,CSVQGRLTGELFF
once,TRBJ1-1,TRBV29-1,CSVARDRVNTEAFF
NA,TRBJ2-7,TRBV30,CAWSVGQGGYEQYF
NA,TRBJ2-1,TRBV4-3,CASSPTHPHGGQGYNEQFF